Ten or more counts support the clone carrying this T cell receptor beta chain. Its antigen is unknown. CDR1 LGHDT and CDR2 YNNKEL come from the germline V gene (reference sequence). The J segment lost 5 bases and the V segment lost 4 bases, leaving 4 bases of the junction unmatched. This CDR3 is built from 14 residues. Exclusion followed for patients with uncontrolled infection, other autoimmune disease, pregnancy or lactation. It was RNA transcripts that yielded the amplified TCR beta CDR3 regions. Researchers ran a first-round RT-PCR on the TCR CDR3 using the HTBI primer set. A single record per CDR3 protein comes from TCRdb applying MiXCR to the multiplex PCR reads. The table lists about 260,000 distinct CDR3 sequences, roughly 22% of them singletons. This sample is part of a study of T cells in Graves' hyperthyroidism and ophthalmopathy. Study-level information: Peripheral blood sampling occurred at initial diagnosis, before any treatment. The study's findings and limits: The model made its ophthalmopathy prediction, and onset followed a median approximately six months later. Within blood appeared most thyroid clonotypes that had expanded above 0.001.

The chain links TRBV3-1 to TRBJ2-1; 8 bases match TRBD2. Sample: blood. This receptor was taken from a man in his thirties or forties with Graves' ophthalmopathy. CDR3 nucleotide sequence: TGTGCCAGCAGCCGGGCGGGAGGCGACAATGAGCAGTTCTTC. This gives the protein CASSRAGGDNEQFF.